Listed below are T cell receptor beta chains from one sample, sequenced in a study of cytomegalovirus exposure and HLA in healthy donors. Some clones are missing from TCRdb's copy, which holds only in-frame ones; the method was immunoSEQ multiplex PCR. This sample has about 180,000 clones, with around nine tenths found just once. Sequencing used PBMCs. These receptors came from a young man in good health and CMV-seropositive. Each CDR3 is given with its conserved first and last residue. Each record gives: J gene, V gene, clone size, D gene, CDR3 protein, CDR3 DNA. A D gene is named only where the DNA matches it firmly. Not every row has a clone size; where given, it reads once, few, many or a size class.

>TRBJ2-1|TRBV6-1|NA|NA
CASSDLSEGEQFF
TGTGCCAGCAGTGACCTATCGGAGGGCGAGCAGTTCTTC
>TRBJ1-2|TRBV9|NA|NA
CAGSGYERGFGYTF
TGTGCCGGCAGCGGCTACGAACGGGGATTTGGCTACACCTTC
>TRBJ1-2|TRBV5-1|NA|NA
CASSLDLRGYTF
TGCGCCAGCAGCTTGGATCTACGAGGCTACACCTTC
>TRBJ1-2|TRBV12-5|NA|NA
CASGLVEGSYGYTF
TGTGCTAGTGGTTTGGTGGAGGGCTCCTATGGCTACACCTTC
>TRBJ1-5|TRBV6-1|few|NA
CASIDRRADQPQHF
TGTGCCAGCATTGACAGGCGGGCGGATCAGCCCCAGCATTTT
>TRBJ2-7|TRBV6-6|NA|NA
CASSYRAGLSSYEQYF
TGTGCCAGCAGTTACCGGGCAGGGTTGAGCTCCTACGAGCAGTACTTC
>TRBJ2-2|TRBV9|once|NA
CASNGGSAINTGELFF
TGTGCCAGCAATGGTGGCAGCGCTATAAACACCGGGGAGCTGTTTTTT
>TRBJ2-7|TRBV6-5|NA|TRBD1
CASSYFRDRGPEQYF
TGTGCCAGCAGTTACTTCCGGGACAGGGGGCCCGAGCAGTACTTC
>TRBJ2-1|TRBV7-9|NA|TRBD1
CASSLGTGGNEQFF
TGTGCCAGCAGCTTAGGGACAGGGGGCAATGAGCAGTTCTTC
>TRBJ2-2|TRBV6-5|NA|TRBD1
CASSPIGGPGELFF
TGTGCCAGCAGCCCGATAGGGGGCCCCGGGGAGCTGTTTTTT
>TRBJ1-1|TRBV19|NA|NA
CASSMSGITEAFF
TGTGCCAGTAGTATGTCCGGTATCACTGAAGCTTTCTTT
>TRBJ2-7|TRBV6-5|once|NA
CASSFGDSPYEQYF
TGTGCCAGCAGCTTCGGGGATTCACCCTACGAGCAGTACTTC
>TRBJ1-1|TRBV19|NA|NA
CASKGGPEAFF
TGTGCCAGTAAGGGAGGTCCTGAAGCTTTCTTT
>TRBJ2-5|TRBV9|NA|NA
CASGRGETQYF
TGTGCCAGCGGCCGAGGGGAGACCCAGTACTTC
>TRBJ1-2|TRBV27|NA|NA
CASSFRGDGYTF
TGTGCCAGCAGTTTCCGCGGGGATGGCTACACCTTC
>TRBJ1-1|TRBV5-1|NA|NA
CASSLSAPTGEAFF
TGCGCCAGCAGCTTGTCGGCCCCAACGGGGGAAGCTTTCTTT